This TCR beta chain was sequenced for a study of blood T cell repertoires in COVID-19. Study-level background: The origin of the acute and convalescent COVID-19 samples was the United States, Italy and Spain. T cells, B-cell-depleted T cells, or PBMCs provided the cDNA or gDNA that served as material.

Germline V lookup: CDR1 SGHAT, CDR2 FQNNGV. There are 16 residues in the CDR3. V gave up 5 bases and J gave up 4 bases, with 18 bases separating them. How the authors handled the data: Estimates of nucleated cell counts were drawn from the amplification of reference gene primers. The repertoire was sequenced with immunoSEQ multiplex PCR; TCRdb's copy has only in-frame clones and lacks some. The V and J calls and the clone size are those of that table, but D and trimming were determined from the DNA. The sample shows over 95,000 clones, roughly 84% of them seen only once. The receptor comes from a woman in her 70s who had recovered from COVID-19. The chain combines TRBV11-2 with TRBJ1-3, with D perhaps matching TRBD1 (6 bases). The sequencing input was peripheral blood. The CDR3 loop reads CASSTLRGTGGNTIYF. DNA for the CDR3: TGTGCCAGCAGCACCCTAAGGGGGACGGGAGGAAACACCATATATTTT.